Each of the 9 T cell receptor beta chains below was sequenced from the same sample in a study of blood T cell repertoires in COVID-19. Assay used: immunoSEQ multiplex PCR; TCRdb lists only in-frame clones, some missing. The sample records roughly 130,000 clones, about 79% being singletons. The specimen sequenced was PBMCs or T cells enriched from blood (not recorded which). All receptors come from a man between 45 and 60 years old who had recovered from COVID-19.

The rearrangement links TRBV7-2 to TRBJ1-1; maybe TRBD1 (6 bases). V lost 1 base and J 4 bases, leaving 16 bases between the germline ends. The CDR3 runs 16 residues. Germline lookup yields CDR1 SGHTA and CDR2 FQGNSA. The DNA for the CDR3 is TGTGCCAGCAGCTTAGGGAGCACAGGGTTGGGCACTGAAGCTTTCTTT. Protein product: CASSLGSTGLGTEAFF.

This rearrangement joins TRBV7-9 to TRBJ2-3; 14 bases match TRBD2. The junction had 2 bases not matched to a gene; V was cut back by 4 bases and J by 2 bases. CDR3 size: 16 residues. Germline CDR1 SEHNR, CDR2 FQNEAQ (reference sequence). Here the CDR3 reads CASSSGLAGDTDTQYF. The CDR3, as DNA: TGTGCCAGCAGCTCGGGACTAGCGGGGGACACAGATACGCAGTATTTT.

The V and J genes are TRBV6-2 or TRBV6-3 and TRBJ2-1, with D perhaps matching TRBD2 (6 bases). The CDR3 runs to 13 residues. Trimming shortened V by 0 bases and J by 12 bases, and 12 bases separated the two germline ends. Germline V gene lookup returns CDR1 MNHEY and CDR2 SVGEGT. The CDR3 bases are TGTGCCAGCAGTTACTCGAATGTGGGGGGGCAGTTCTTC. Translating it yields CASSYSNVGGQFF.

The chain has TRBV5-4 and TRBJ1-2, with 10 bases matching TRBD1. Germline V gene sequence: CDR1 SGHNT, CDR2 YYREEE (reference sequence). The CDR3 has 15 amino acids. The ends lost 0 bases at V and 8 bases at J; junction bases unmatched: 7. The CDR3: CASSLAVGQGMGYTF. The CDR3 DNA reads as TGTGCCAGCAGCTTGGCCGTGGGACAGGGGATGGGCTACACCTTC.

The V call is TRBV9, the J call TRBJ2-7, with 7 bases that match TRBD1. The V gene's germline CDR1 is SGDLS and CDR2 YYNGEE. The junction had 9 bases not matched to a gene; V was cut back by 4 bases and J by 2 bases. CDR3 length: 15 residues. CDR3 sequence reads: CASSPMGDSTYEQYF. The CDR3 DNA reads TGTGCCAGCAGCCCAATGGGGGACAGCACCTACGAGCAGTACTTC.

J is TRBJ1-4 and V is TRBV18; the D gene is possibly TRBD1 (5 bases). Trimming stripped 1 base from V and 5 bases from J, with 11 bases between. Germline CDR1 and CDR2: KGHSH and LQKENI. This CDR3 spans 15 amino acids. CDR3 sequence (DNA): TGTGCCAGCTCACCACGACGACAGCCCAATGAAAAACTGTTTTTT. This sequence encodes CASSPRRQPNEKLFF.

This chain joins TRBV5-4 and TRBJ2-5; 7 bases match TRBD2. V shed 2 bases, J shed 2 bases, and the junction held 3 bases outside the gene matches. The CDR3 spans 14 residues. Per the germline V gene, CDR1 is SGHNT and CDR2 is YYREEE (reference sequence). The CDR3 here is CASSLGLEQETQYF. CDR3 bases: TGTGCCAGCAGCTTAGGACTAGAACAAGAGACCCAGTACTTC. Full variable domain (rest looked up from reference TRBV5-4 and TRBJ2-5): ETGVTQSPTHLIKTRGQQVTLRCSSQSGHNTVSWYQQALGQGPQFIFQYYREEENGRGNFPPRFSGLQFPNYSSELNVNALELDDSALYLCASSLGLEQETQYFGPGTRLLVL.

This chain uses TRBV7-9 with TRBJ1-1; D gene uncertain. Germline V lookup: CDR1 SEHNR, CDR2 FQNEAQ (reference sequence). The V and J ends lost 5 bases and 1 base respectively, with 11 bases between them. The CDR3 extends over 14 amino acids. The CDR3 bases are TGTGCCAGCAGCCCGGGGAGAACGAACACTGAAGCTTTCTTT. Translation: CASSPGRTNTEAFF.

The rearrangement links TRBV4-1 to TRBJ1-5, with 7 nucleotides matching TRBD1. The CDR3 spans 14 residues. V was pared by 1 base and J by 5 bases, with 2 bases of the junction left unmatched. In germline, CDR1 is MGHRA, CDR2 YSYEKL. The CDR3 here is CASSQGTGYQPQHF. DNA of the CDR3: TGCGCCAGCAGCCAAGGGACAGGTTATCAGCCCCAGCATTTT.